This T cell receptor beta chain derives from a study of spatial heterogeneity in lung cancer. Study-wide points: Counts of ubiquitous and regional expanded TCRs tracked ubiquitous and regional nonsynonymous mutations, respectively. It was found that expanded intratumoral alpha and beta TCR counts tracked tumor mutation counts.

By proportion, this clonotype is medium-sized. What it recognizes is unknown. As an off-target read in a library built for alpha chains, this beta chain has a frequency of little significance. V was pared by 5 bases and J by 1 base, with 19 bases between. This CDR3 region has 17 residues. The germline CDR1 and CDR2 sequences are SNHLY and FYNNEI. Time point: sample taken at primary tumor resection. Whole RNA was taken from tumor, nontumor lung or frozen PBMC; it was then sequenced unsorted. Every TCR cDNA molecule bore a unique molecular identifier. TCRdb re-derived calls from the 5' RACE reads in MiXCR, one entry per CDR3 protein. The sample records under 15,000 distinct CDR3 sequences, roughly 6% being singletons.

This sequence originates from a female donor with early-stage non-small cell lung cancer. The rearrangement links TRBV2 to TRBJ2-3; perhaps TRBD2 as D (6 bases). Sequences were derived from lung tumor tissue, sampled at surgery. CDR3 residues: CASSKGGRGAGTDTQYF. Here the CDR3 DNA reads TGTGCCAGCAGTAAGGGAGGTCGGGGCGCAGGCACAGATACGCAGTATTTT.